Below are 11 T cell receptor beta chains sequenced from a single sample in a study of T cells in Graves' hyperthyroidism and ophthalmopathy. Template material for amplifying TCR beta CDR3 regions consisted of RNA transcripts. The HTBI primer set drove a first-round RT-PCR of the TCR CDR3. TCRdb independently ran MiXCR on the multiplex PCR reads; one entry per CDR3 protein. Of almost 350,000 distinct CDR3 sequences listed, 15% to 20% are singletons. The material sequenced was blood. These receptors all come from a woman aged 35 to 49 with Graves' ophthalmopathy.

The table lists this clonotype with many counts. The chain has TRBV20-1 and TRBJ2-5, with 12 bases identical to TRBD2. Trimming at V came to 3 bases and at J to 1 base, leaving 3 bases not matched to a gene. The CDR3 contains 15 residues. Germline V gene data show CDR1 as DFQATT and CDR2 as SNEGSKA (reference sequence). CDR3: CSASRTSGAQETQYF. CDR3 in DNA: TGCAGTGCTAGCCGGACTAGCGGGGCCCAAGAGACCCAGTACTTC.

At least ten counts were recorded for this clonotype. The chain uses TRBV3-1 and TRBJ1-2; D gene ambiguous. V lost 1 base, J lost 4 bases, and 10 bases lay in between. There are 14 residues in the CDR3. Germline V CDR1 and CDR2: LGHDT, YNNKEL (reference sequence). The CDR3, as DNA: TGTGCCAGCAGCCAAGGGATTCTTAGCTATGGCTACACCTTC. Protein: CASSQGILSYGYTF.

This clonotype was observed at least ten times. The chain joins TRBV6-5 to TRBJ2-7; D remains ambiguous. V gave up 2 bases and J gave up 4 bases, with 6 bases separating them. CDR3 size: 12 residues. Germline loops: CDR1 MNHEY, CDR2 SVGAGI. The CDR3 is CASSYPLYEQYF. The CDR3 nucleotides read TGTGCCAGCAGTTACCCTCTATACGAGCAGTACTTC.

This clonotype was observed at least ten times. The chain carries TRBV6-2 or TRBV6-3 and TRBJ2-5; no clear D. The ends were cut back, 3 bases at V and 1 base at J, with 15 bases in the middle. The germline gives CDR1 MNHEY, CDR2 SVGEGT. The CDR3 contains 16 residues. CDR3 DNA sequence: TGTGCCAGCAGTTATTCGGGTTCTGGCCTCCAAGAGACCCAGTACTTC. Encoded protein: CASSYSGSGLQETQYF.

This clonotype was seen many times. This chain uses TRBV6-1 with TRBJ2-5; D not certain. V lost 7 bases and J 2 bases, leaving 8 bases between the germline ends. The CDR3 consists of 12 residues. CDR1 MNHNS and CDR2 SASEGT come from the germline V gene. CDR3: CASKAAQETQYF. In nucleotides, the CDR3 is TGTGCCAGCAAGGCAGCACAAGAGACCCAGTACTTC.

The chain is built from TRBV6-1 and TRBJ1-1; D is ambiguous. From germline, CDR1 is MNHNS and CDR2 SASEGT. The CDR3 contains 14 residues. V shed 7 bases and J shed 1 base, with 13 bases lying between them. CDR3 protein: CASTIGPSNTEAFF. The CDR3 region has the DNA TGTGCCAGCACCATAGGACCGTCGAACACTGAAGCTTTCTTT.

This clonotype was recorded at least ten times. The V and J genes are TRBV20-1 and TRBJ2-1; 8 bases agree with TRBD2. The V and J ends lost 5 bases and 3 bases, in that order; junction bases with no gene match: 6. The CDR3 totals 14 residues. The germline gives CDR1 DFQATT, CDR2 SNEGSKA (reference sequence). The CDR3 is CSALTSVRYNEQFF. CDR3 in DNA: TGCAGTGCTCTGACTAGCGTTCGCTACAATGAGCAGTTCTTC.

In this sample, this clonotype turned up a few times. This could be a read error, since a much larger clone is one nucleotide away. The chain employs TRBV11-1 and TRBJ2-7; the match to TRBD2 covers 9 bases. The CDR3 covers 16 residues. Per germline, CDR1 SGHAT and CDR2 FQDESV (reference sequence). The CDR3 bases are TGTGCCGGCAGCCCACGCGGGGGGGCAACCTGGGACGAGCAGTACTTC. Protein: CAGSPRGGATWDEQYF.

In nucleotides, the CDR3 is TGTGCCAGCAGTTTGGACCCCCTGGGTACCACCATATATTTT. It encodes CASSLDPLGTTIYF. The genes are TRBV12-3 or TRBV12-4 and TRBJ1-3; no firm D call. Trimming removed 3 bases at V and 9 bases at J, with 15 bases between. The CDR3 contains 14 residues.

V gene TRBV25-1 combines with J gene TRBJ1-2; D remains unclear. V was cut by 2 bases and J by 4 bases, with 11 bases left in between. CDR3 length: 14 residues. Looked up from germline, CDR1 is MGHDK and CDR2 is SYGVNS. The CDR3 DNA is TGTGCCAGCAGTGAACAGGCTGACTTCTATGGCTACACCTTC. It encodes CASSEQADFYGYTF.

On this clonotype itself: Compared with germline, one end of the junction differs, possibly owing to a read error. The CDR3 DNA reads TGTGCCACCAGTGGGCCAGCGGTAGGGCCGGGGGACGGCTACATCTTC. Protein: CATSGPAVGPGDGYIF. The chain carries TRBV24-1 and TRBJ1-2; D is possibly TRBD1 (5 bases). This CDR3 has 16 amino acids. Germline-derived CDR1 and CDR2 are KGHDR and SFDVKD.